Here is one T cell receptor (beta chain) with its context. This entry is derived from a study of blood T cell repertoires in COVID-19. Germline V gene data show CDR1 as LGHDT and CDR2 as YNNKEL (reference sequence). V trimming: 5 bases; J trimming: 1 base; junction bases outside the gene matches: 3. The CDR3 length is 14 residues. Authors' data handling: Nucleated cell counts were estimated from reference gene primer amplification. TCRdb's table, derived via immunoSEQ multiplex PCR, lists solely in-frame clones and lacks some. That table supplies the V and J calls and clone size; D and trimming were determined from the DNA. The sample comprises around 200,000 clones, under 85% of which are singletons, and 6% to 7% rests with the top ten.

The source is a middle-aged woman with acute or convalescent COVID-19. The specimen sequenced was peripheral blood. This chain uses TRBV3-1 (or the pseudogene TRBV3-2) with TRBJ1-1; 8 bases map to TRBD1. The CDR3: CASSWGQANTEAFF. CDR3 DNA sequence: TGTGCCAGCAGCTGGGGACAGGCGAACACTGAAGCTTTCTTT.